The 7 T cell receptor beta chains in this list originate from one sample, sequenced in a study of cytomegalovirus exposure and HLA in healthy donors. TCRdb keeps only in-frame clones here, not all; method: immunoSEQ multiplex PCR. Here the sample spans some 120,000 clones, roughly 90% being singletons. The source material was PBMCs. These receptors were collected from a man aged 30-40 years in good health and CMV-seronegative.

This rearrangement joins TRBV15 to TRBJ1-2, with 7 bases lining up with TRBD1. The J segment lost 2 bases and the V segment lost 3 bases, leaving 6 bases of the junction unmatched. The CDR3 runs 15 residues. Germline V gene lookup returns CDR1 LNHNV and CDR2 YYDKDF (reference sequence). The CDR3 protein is CATSSGTATNYGYTF. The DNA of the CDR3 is TGTGCCACCAGCAGTGGGACAGCTACGAACTATGGCTACACCTTC.

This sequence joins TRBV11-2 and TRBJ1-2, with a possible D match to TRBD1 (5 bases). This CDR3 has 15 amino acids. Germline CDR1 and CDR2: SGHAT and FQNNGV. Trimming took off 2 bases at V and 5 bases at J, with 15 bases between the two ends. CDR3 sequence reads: CASSLYQGVGYGYTF. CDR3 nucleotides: TGTGCCAGCAGCTTATACCAGGGCGTGGGATATGGCTACACCTTC.

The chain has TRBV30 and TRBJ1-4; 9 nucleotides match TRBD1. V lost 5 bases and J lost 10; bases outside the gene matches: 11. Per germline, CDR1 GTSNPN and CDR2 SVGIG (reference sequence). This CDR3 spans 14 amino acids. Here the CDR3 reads CAWGWGQGPVKLFF. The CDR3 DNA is TGTGCCTGGGGATGGGGACAGGGTCCGGTAAAACTGTTTTTT.

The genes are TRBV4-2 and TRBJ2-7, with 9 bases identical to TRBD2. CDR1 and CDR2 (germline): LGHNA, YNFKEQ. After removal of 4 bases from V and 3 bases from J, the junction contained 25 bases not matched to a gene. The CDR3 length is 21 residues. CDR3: CASSPGVAGVSRAARSYEQYF. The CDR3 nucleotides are TGTGCCAGCAGCCCGGGAGTAGCGGGAGTTTCCAGAGCGGCCCGAAGCTACGAGCAGTACTTC.

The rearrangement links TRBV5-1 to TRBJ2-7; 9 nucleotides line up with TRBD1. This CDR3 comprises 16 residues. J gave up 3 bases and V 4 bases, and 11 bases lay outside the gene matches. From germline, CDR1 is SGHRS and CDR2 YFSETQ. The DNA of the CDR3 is TGCGCCAGCAGCCCGGGACAGGGTTTAAGGCTCTACGAGCAGTACTTC. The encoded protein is CASSPGQGLRLYEQYF.

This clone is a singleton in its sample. DNA for the CDR3: TGTGCCAGCAGTTCCCCGGGGGCAGGGGGAAGGAATCAGCCCCAGCATTTT. Its translation: CASSSPGAGGRNQPQHF. This chain uses TRBV28 with TRBJ1-5, with TRBD1 matching 7 bases. Looked up from germline, CDR1 is MDHEN and CDR2 is SYDVKM. The CDR3 runs 17 residues. Trimming removed 4 bases from V and 4 bases from J; junction bases left unmatched: 13.

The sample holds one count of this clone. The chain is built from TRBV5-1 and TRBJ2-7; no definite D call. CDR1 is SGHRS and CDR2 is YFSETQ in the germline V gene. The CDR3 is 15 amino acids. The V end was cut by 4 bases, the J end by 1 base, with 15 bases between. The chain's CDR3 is CASSTHPSGSYEQYF. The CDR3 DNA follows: TGCGCCAGCAGCACCCACCCCTCAGGATCCTACGAGCAGTACTTC.